This T cell receptor beta chain was profiled in a study of blood T cell repertoires in COVID-19. Study at large: Some COVID-19 samples were acute and others convalescent; all came from the United States, Italy and Spain.

After removal of 0 bases from V and 6 bases from J, the junction contained 7 bases not matched to a gene. This CDR3 contains 16 residues. Germline CDR1 and CDR2: MNHEY and SVGEGT. The table came from immunoSEQ multiplex PCR; TCRdb's copy has only in-frame clones and leaves some out. The sample records more than 70,000 clones, roughly 90% being singletons. Sequences were obtained from peripheral blood. The chain links TRBV6-2 or TRBV6-3 to TRBJ2-7; 11 bases match TRBD2. The receptor's source is an elderly man with active or convalescent COVID-19. The CDR3 bases are TGTGCCAGCAGTTACTCTCTTAGCGGGAGGGCTCTCGAGCAGTACTTC. It specifies CASSYSLSGRALEQYF.